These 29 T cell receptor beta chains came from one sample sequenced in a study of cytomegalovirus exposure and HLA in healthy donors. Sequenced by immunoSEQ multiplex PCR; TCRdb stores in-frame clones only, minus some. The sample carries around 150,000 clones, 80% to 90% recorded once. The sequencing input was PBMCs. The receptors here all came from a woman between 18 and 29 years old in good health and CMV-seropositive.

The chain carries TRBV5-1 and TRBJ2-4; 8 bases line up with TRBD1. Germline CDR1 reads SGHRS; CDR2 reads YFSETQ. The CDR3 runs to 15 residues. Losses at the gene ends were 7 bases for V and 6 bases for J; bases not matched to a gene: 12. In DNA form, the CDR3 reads TGCGCCAGCCGGGAAGGGTCAGGGGGCCCAAACATTCAGTACTTC. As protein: CASREGSGGPNIQYF.

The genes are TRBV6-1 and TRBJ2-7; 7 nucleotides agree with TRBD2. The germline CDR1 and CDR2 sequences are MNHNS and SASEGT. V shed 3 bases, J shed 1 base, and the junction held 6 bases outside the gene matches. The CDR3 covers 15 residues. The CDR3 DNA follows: TGTGCCAGCAGTGATTCCGGGACTATGTCCTACGAGCAGTACTTC. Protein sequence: CASSDSGTMSYEQYF.

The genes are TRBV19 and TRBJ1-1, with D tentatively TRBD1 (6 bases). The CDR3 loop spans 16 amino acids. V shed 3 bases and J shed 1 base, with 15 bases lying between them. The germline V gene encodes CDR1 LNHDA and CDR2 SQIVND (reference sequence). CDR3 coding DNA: TGTGCCAGTAGTATCCGCTCAGGGGCGGGGAACACTGAAGCTTTCTTT. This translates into CASSIRSGAGNTEAFF.

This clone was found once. The CDR3 nucleotides are TGTGCCTGTACCGGGACCCAGGGGGTGTCTGGAAACACCATATATTTT. Protein sequence: CACTGTQGVSGNTIYF. The gene calls are TRBV30 and TRBJ1-3, with 7 bases aligning to TRBD1. The CDR3 length is 16 residues. V lost 6 bases and J lost 1; bases outside the gene matches: 12. Per germline, CDR1 GTSNPN and CDR2 SVGIG (reference sequence).

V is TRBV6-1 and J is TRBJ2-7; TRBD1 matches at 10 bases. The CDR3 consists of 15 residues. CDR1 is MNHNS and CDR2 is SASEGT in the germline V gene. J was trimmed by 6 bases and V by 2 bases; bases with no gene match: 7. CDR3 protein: CASSEPGQGTGEQYF. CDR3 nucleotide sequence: TGTGCCAGCAGTGAACCGGGACAGGGGACTGGCGAGCAGTACTTC.

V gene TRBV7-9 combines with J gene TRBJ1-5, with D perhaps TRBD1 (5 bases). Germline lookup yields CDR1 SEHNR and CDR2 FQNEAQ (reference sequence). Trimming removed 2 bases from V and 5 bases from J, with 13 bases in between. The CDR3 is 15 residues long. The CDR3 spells CASSLMGGRDQPQHF. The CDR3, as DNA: TGTGCCAGCAGCTTAATGGGGGGTAGGGATCAGCCCCAGCATTTT.

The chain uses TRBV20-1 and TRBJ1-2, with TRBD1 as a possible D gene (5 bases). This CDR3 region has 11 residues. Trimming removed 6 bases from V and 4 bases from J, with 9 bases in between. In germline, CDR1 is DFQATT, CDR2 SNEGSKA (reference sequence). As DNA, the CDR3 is TGCAGTGCCGGGGGGGGCTATGGCTACACCTTC. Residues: CSAGGGYGYTF.

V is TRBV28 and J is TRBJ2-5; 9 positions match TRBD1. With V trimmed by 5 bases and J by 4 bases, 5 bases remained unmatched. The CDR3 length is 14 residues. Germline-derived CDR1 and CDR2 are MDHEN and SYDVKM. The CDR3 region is CASSITGGRETQYF. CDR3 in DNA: TGTGCCAGCAGTATTACAGGGGGCCGAGAGACCCAGTACTTC.

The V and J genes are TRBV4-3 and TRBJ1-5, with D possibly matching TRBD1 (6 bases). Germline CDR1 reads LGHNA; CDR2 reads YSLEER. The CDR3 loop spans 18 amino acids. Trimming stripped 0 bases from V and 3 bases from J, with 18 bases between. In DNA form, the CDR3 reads TGCGCCAGCAGCCAAGATCCCGGAGCGGGACACCTCAATCAGCCCCAGCATTTT. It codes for CASSQDPGAGHLNQPQHF.

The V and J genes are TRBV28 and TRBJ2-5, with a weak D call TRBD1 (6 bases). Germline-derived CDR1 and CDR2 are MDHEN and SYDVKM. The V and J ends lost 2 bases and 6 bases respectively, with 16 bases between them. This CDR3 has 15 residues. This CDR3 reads CASSLAGRGGKTQYF. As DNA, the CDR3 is TGTGCCAGCAGTTTAGCGGGCAGGGGTGGAAAGACCCAGTACTTC.

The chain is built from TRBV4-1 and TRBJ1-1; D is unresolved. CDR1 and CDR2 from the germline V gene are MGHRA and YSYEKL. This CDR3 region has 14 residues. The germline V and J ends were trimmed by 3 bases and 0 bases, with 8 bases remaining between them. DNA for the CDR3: TGCGCCAGCAGCCATAGAGGTCTGAACACTGAAGCTTTCTTT. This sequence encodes CASSHRGLNTEAFF.

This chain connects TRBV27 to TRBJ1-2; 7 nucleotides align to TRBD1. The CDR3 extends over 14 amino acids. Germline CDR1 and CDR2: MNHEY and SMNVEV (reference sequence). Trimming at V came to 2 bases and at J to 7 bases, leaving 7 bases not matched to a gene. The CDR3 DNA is TGTGCCAGCAGTTTACCCGACAGGGTTACTGGCTACACCTTC. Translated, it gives CASSLPDRVTGYTF.

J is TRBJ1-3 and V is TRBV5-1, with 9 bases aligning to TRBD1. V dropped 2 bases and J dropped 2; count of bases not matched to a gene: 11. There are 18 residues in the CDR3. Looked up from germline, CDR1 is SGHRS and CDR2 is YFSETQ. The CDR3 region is CASSFSPRGQGAGNTIYF. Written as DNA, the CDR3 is TGCGCCAGCAGCTTTTCGCCCCGGGGACAGGGCGCTGGAAACACCATATATTTT.

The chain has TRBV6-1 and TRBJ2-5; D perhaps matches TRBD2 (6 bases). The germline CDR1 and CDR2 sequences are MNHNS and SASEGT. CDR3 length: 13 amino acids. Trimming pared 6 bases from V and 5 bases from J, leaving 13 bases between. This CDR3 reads CASSDGTVETQYF. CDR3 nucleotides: TGTGCCAGCAGCGACGGGACTGTCGAGACCCAGTACTTC.

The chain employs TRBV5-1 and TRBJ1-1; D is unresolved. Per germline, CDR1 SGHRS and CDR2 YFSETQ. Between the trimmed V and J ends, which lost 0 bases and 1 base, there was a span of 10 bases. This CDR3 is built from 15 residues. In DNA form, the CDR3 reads TGCGCCAGCAGCTTGGGGGCGGGATCGAACACTGAAGCTTTCTTT. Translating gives CASSLGAGSNTEAFF.

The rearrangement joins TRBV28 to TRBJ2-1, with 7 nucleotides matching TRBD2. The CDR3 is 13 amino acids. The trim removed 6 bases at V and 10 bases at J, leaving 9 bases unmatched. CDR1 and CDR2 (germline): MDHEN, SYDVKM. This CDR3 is CASSILKRGEQFF. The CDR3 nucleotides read TGTGCCAGCAGCATACTCAAGCGGGGAGAGCAGTTCTTC.

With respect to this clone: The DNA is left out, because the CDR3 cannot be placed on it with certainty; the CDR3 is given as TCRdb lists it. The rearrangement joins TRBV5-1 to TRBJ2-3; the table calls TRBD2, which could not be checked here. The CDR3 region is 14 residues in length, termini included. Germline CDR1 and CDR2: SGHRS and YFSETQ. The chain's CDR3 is CASSTSGSTDTQYF.

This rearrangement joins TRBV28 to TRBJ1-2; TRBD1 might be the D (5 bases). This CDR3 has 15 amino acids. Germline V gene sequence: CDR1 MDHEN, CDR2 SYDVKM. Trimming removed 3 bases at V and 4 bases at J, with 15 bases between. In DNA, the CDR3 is TGTGCCAGCAGTTTCATGGAGCGCCAGGGCTATGGCTACACCTTC. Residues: CASSFMERQGYGYTF.

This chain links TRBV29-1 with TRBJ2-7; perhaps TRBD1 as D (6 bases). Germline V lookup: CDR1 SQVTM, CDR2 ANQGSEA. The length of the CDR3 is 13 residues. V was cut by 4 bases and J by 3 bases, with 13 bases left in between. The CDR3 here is CSVVKGDGYEQYF. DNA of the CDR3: TGCAGCGTTGTTAAGGGGGATGGCTACGAGCAGTACTTC.

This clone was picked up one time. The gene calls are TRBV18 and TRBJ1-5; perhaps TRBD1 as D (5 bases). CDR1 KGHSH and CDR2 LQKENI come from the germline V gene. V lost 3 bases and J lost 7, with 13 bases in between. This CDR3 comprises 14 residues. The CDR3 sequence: CASSPAGKDQPQHF. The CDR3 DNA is TGTGCCAGCTCACCTGCAGGGAAAGACCAGCCCCAGCATTTT.

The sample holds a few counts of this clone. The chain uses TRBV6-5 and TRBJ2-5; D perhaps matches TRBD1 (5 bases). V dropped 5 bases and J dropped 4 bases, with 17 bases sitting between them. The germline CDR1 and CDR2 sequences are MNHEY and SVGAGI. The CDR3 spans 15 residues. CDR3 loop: CASSVVQDGRETQYF. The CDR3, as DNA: TGTGCCAGCAGTGTGGTACAGGACGGTCGAGAGACCCAGTACTTC.

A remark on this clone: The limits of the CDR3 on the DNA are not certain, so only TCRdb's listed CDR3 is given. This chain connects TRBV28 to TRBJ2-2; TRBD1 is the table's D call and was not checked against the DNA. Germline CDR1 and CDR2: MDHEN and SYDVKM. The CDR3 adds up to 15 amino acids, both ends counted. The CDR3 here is CASSSGQGNTGELFF.

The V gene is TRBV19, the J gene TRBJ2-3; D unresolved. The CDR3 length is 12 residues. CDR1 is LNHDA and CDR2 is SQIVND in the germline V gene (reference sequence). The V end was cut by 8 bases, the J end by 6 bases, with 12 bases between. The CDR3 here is CASGSSGDTQYF. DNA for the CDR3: TGTGCCAGTGGTTCTAGTGGGGATACGCAGTATTTT. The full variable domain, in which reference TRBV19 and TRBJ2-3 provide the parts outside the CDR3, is DGGITQSPKYLFRKEGQNVTLSCEQNLNHDAMYWYRQDPGQGLRLIYYSQIVNDFQKGDIAEGYSVSREKKESFPLTVTSAQKNPTAFYLCASGSSGDTQYFGPGTRLTVL.

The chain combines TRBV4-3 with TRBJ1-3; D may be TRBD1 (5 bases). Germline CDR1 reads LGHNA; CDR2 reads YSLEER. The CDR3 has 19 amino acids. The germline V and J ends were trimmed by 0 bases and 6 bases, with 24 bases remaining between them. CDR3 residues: CASSQDLGGLWINVNTIYF. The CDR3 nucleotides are TGCGCCAGCAGCCAAGATCTCGGGGGACTCTGGATAAACGTAAACACCATATATTTT.

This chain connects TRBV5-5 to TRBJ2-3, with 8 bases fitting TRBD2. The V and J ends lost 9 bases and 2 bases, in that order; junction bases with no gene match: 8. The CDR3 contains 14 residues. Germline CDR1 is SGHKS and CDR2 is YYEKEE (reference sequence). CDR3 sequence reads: CATESGRLTDTQYF. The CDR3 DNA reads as TGTGCCACCGAAAGCGGGAGACTCACAGATACGCAGTATTTT. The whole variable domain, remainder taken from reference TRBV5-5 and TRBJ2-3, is DAGVTQSPTHLIKTRGQQVTLRCSPISGHKSVSWYQQVLGQGPQFIFQYYEKEERGRGNFPDRFSARQFPNYSSELNVNALLLGDSALYLCATESGRLTDTQYFGPGTRLTVL.

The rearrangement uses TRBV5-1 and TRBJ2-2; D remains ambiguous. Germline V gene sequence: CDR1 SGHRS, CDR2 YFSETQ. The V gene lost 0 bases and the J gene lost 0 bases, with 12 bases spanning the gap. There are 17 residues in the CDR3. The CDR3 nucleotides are TGCGCCAGCAGCTTGGGTCCAGAAACAACGAACACCGGGGAGCTGTTTTTT. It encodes CASSLGPETTNTGELFF.

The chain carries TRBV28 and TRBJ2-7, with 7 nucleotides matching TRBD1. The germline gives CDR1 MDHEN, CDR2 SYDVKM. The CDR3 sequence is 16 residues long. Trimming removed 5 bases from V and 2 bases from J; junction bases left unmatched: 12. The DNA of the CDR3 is TGTGCCAGCAGTCCATCCGGGACAGTTAAAACCTACGAGCAGTACTTC. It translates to CASSPSGTVKTYEQYF.

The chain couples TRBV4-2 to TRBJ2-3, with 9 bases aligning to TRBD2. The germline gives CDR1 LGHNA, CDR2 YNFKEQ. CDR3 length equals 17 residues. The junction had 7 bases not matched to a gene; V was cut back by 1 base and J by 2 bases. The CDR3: CASSQGSLAGITDTQYF. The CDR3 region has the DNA TGTGCCAGCAGCCAAGGAAGTCTAGCGGGGATCACAGATACGCAGTATTTT.

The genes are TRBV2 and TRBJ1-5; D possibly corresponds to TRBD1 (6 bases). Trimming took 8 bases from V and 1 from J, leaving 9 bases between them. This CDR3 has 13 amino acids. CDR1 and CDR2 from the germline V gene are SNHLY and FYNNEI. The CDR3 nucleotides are TGTGCCAGCCTTGGACAGAGCAATCAGCCCCAGCATTTT. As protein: CASLGQSNQPQHF.